A single sample is the source of the 10 T cell receptor beta chains below, sequenced in a study of radiotherapy plus CTLA-4 blockade in lung cancer. The protocol was immunoSEQ multiplex PCR, while the TCRdb copy is restricted to in-frame clones and leaves out a portion. The sample comprises approximately 47,000 clones, around four fifths of which are singletons, and approximately 3.3% rests with the top ten. Specimen: peripheral blood, collected from a patient treated with radiotherapy plus ipilimumab. These receptors originate from a human donor with non-small cell lung cancer who had stable disease on radiotherapy plus ipilimumab.

This clone was found a few times. The genes are TRBV18 and TRBJ2-5, with TRBD1 identical over 11 bases. In germline, CDR1 is KGHSH, CDR2 LQKENI. Trimming cost V 3 bases and J 4 bases; bases outside gene matches: 7. The CDR3 length is 16 residues. CDR3 sequence (DNA): TGTGCCAGCTCACCCCAGGACAGGGGGCGCGGAGAGACCCAGTACTTC. Translating gives CASSPQDRGRGETQYF.

The chain employs TRBV7-8 and TRBJ2-2, with 11 bases lining up with TRBD1. The CDR3 totals 18 residues. CDR1 is SGHVS, CDR2 FQNEAQ, per germline. The V and J ends lost 5 bases and 0 bases, in that order; junction bases with no gene match: 8. The CDR3 here is CASSIRDRGFANTGELFF. DNA for the CDR3: TGTGCCAGCAGCATCCGGGACAGGGGGTTCGCGAACACCGGGGAGCTGTTTTTT.

The chain is built from TRBV5-4 and TRBJ2-3; a possible D gene is TRBD2 (5 bases). Germline-derived CDR1 and CDR2 are SGHNT and YYREEE (reference sequence). V dropped 0 bases and J dropped 4 bases, with 21 bases sitting between them. The CDR3 is made up of 18 amino acids. The DNA for the CDR3 is TGTGCCAGCAGCTTGGCGTTAGGAGTCCCCCACGGGGCAGATACGCAGTATTTT. Its protein product is CASSLALGVPHGADTQYF.

V and J are TRBV4-3 and TRBJ2-2; 8 bases line up with TRBD2. This CDR3 contains 17 residues. Germline V gene sequence: CDR1 LGHNA, CDR2 YSLEER. The trim removed 1 base at V and 6 bases at J, leaving 10 bases unmatched. CDR3 loop: CASSQGLGSGRSGELFF. The CDR3 nucleotides are TGCGCCAGCAGCCAAGGGCTGGGCAGCGGGAGATCCGGGGAGCTGTTTTTT.

The chain carries TRBV2 and TRBJ2-7; 10 nucleotides agree with TRBD1. Germline loops: CDR1 SNHLY, CDR2 FYNNEI. The CDR3 contains 14 residues. V gave up 4 bases and J gave up 4 bases; unmatched junction bases: 4. This chain's CDR3 is CASSVDRGRYEQYF. The CDR3 coding sequence is TGTGCCAGCAGTGTCGACAGGGGGCGTTACGAGCAGTACTTC.

CDR3 protein: CASSSKTSGKAGELFF. The CDR3 DNA follows: TGTGCCAGCAGCTCTAAGACTAGCGGGAAGGCCGGGGAGCTGTTTTTT. This chain links TRBV7-9 with TRBJ2-2, with 11 positions matching TRBD2. CDR1 and CDR2 from the germline V gene are SEHNR and FQNEAQ (reference sequence). The CDR3 sequence is 16 residues long. V lost 4 bases, J lost 6 bases, and 7 bases stayed unmatched. Together with reference TRBV7-9 and TRBJ2-2, the CDR3 gives the full variable domain: DTGVSQNPRHKITKRGQNVTFRCDPISEHNRLYWYRQTLGQGPEFLTYFQNEAQLEKSRLLSDRFSAERPKGSFSTLEIQRTEQGDSAMYLCASSSKTSGKAGELFFGEGSRLTVL.

V gene TRBV27 combines with J gene TRBJ2-7; TRBD2 is a possible D gene (6 bases). V lost 5 bases, J lost 0 bases, and 14 bases lay in between. The germline gives CDR1 MNHEY, CDR2 SMNVEV (reference sequence). This CDR3 is built from 15 residues. CDR3 sequence (DNA): TGTGCCAGCAGTCTCCGGGACGGGAGCTCCTACGAGCAGTACTTC. This encodes CASSLRDGSSYEQYF.

The chain carries TRBV11-1 and TRBJ2-1, with D unresolved. The CDR3 covers 14 residues. The germline V gene encodes CDR1 SGHAT and CDR2 FQDESV (reference sequence). Deletions cut 3 bases from V and 7 bases from J, with 13 bases between. The CDR3 region has the DNA TGTGCCAGCAGCTTTGGGCTCTATGGAAATGAGCAGTTCTTC. Amino acids: CASSFGLYGNEQFF.

The chain uses TRBV7-9 and TRBJ1-5, with TRBD1 identical over 7 bases. V trimming: 1 base; J trimming: 6 bases; junction bases outside the gene matches: 9. The CDR3 length is 16 residues. Looked up from germline, CDR1 is SEHNR and CDR2 is FQNEAQ (reference sequence). CDR3 DNA sequence: TGTGCCAGCAGCTTAGGCTCCGGGACAGTAGGTCAGCCCCAGCATTTT. Its protein is CASSLGSGTVGQPQHF.

This clone was observed a few times. The rearrangement uses TRBV5-6 and TRBJ1-1, with TRBD1 matching over 7 bases. CDR3 length: 13 residues. Unmatched junction bases numbered 7, after V lost 5 bases and J lost 6 bases. Germline V CDR1 and CDR2: SGHDT, YYEEEE. CDR3 coding DNA: TGTGCCAGCAGGCTGAGGGACAGTTCTGAAGCTTTCTTT. Protein product: CASRLRDSSEAFF.